Listed here are 25 T cell receptor beta chains from one sample, sequenced in a study of cytomegalovirus exposure and HLA in healthy donors. The PCR had 60 Vbeta and 13 Jbeta primers. The table came from immunoSEQ multiplex PCR; TCRdb's copy has only in-frame clones and leaves some out. The sample carries about 140,000 clones, more than 75% recorded once. The sample was PBMCs. The origin of the receptors is a man aged 50 to 60 in good health and CMV-seronegative.

The gene calls are TRBV19 and TRBJ2-6, with D possibly being TRBD1 (6 bases). The CDR3 runs to 15 residues. V gave up 1 base and J gave up 2 bases, with 6 bases separating them. The germline V gene has CDR1 LNHDA and CDR2 SQIVND (reference sequence). This CDR3 is CASSIAGAGANVLTF. The CDR3, as DNA: TGTGCCAGTAGTATAGCAGGGGCTGGGGCCAACGTCCTGACTTTC. Based on the CDR3 plus reference TRBV19 and TRBJ2-6, the full variable domain is DGGITQSPKYLFRKEGQNVTLSCEQNLNHDAMYWYRQDPGQGLRLIYYSQIVNDFQKGDIAEGYSVSREKKESFPLTVTSAQKNPTAFYLCASSIAGAGANVLTFGAGSRLTVL.

The chain uses TRBV23-1 and TRBJ1-2; 8 bases fit TRBD1. TRBV23-1 is an ORF, and what it does is uncertain. The CDR3 covers 16 residues. V dropped 2 bases and J dropped 7; count of bases not matched to a gene: 12. CDR3 DNA: TGCGCCAGCAGTCAACTTCAGGGGGCGAAATTTGGTGGCTACACCTTC. The encoded protein is CASSQLQGAKFGGYTF.

To note about this clone: One junction end disagrees with the germline gene, perhaps due to a read error. The V gene is TRBV30, the J gene TRBJ2-7; 7 bases are shared with TRBD1. From germline, CDR1 is GTSNPN and CDR2 SVGIG (reference sequence). This CDR3 region has 14 residues. CDR3 region: CAWSSLQGSSEQYF. The CDR3, as DNA: TGTGCCTGGAGTTCCTTACAGGGGTCCTCCGAGCAGTACTTC.

J is TRBJ1-4 and V is TRBV18, with D maybe TRBD1 (6 bases). The CDR3 covers 15 residues. The germline V gene has CDR1 KGHSH and CDR2 LQKENI. The V gene lost 1 base and the J gene lost 0 bases, with 6 bases spanning the gap. This CDR3 is CASSPQGATNEKLFF. The DNA for the CDR3 is TGTGCCAGCTCACCACAGGGGGCAACTAATGAAAAACTGTTTTTT.

This clone showed up just a few times. The rearrangement uses TRBV5-5 and TRBJ1-5, with 8 bases that match TRBD1. With 4 bases clipped from V and 8 bases from J, the junction kept 11 bases outside the gene matches. This CDR3 is 15 amino acids long. Germline CDR1 reads SGHKS; CDR2 reads YYEKEE (reference sequence). The CDR3 nucleotides read TGTGCCAGCAGCCGTGCGTGGACAGGGAGCGAGCCCCAGCATTTT. It codes for CASSRAWTGSEPQHF.

The chain recombines TRBV18 with TRBJ1-4, with 7 nucleotides matching TRBD1. The CDR3 totals 15 residues. CDR1 is KGHSH and CDR2 is LQKENI in the germline V gene. V trimming: 6 bases; J trimming: 3 bases; junction bases outside the gene matches: 7. CDR3 DNA sequence: TGTGCCAGCTCCCTGAGGGGGCTCGCTAATGAAAAACTGTTTTTT. Residues: CASSLRGLANEKLFF.

This clone was seen only a few times. V usage is TRBV6-1 and J usage is TRBJ1-1; tentative D call: TRBD1 (5 bases). Trimming removed 11 bases at V and 2 bases at J, with 9 bases between. CDR1 MNHNS and CDR2 SASEGT come from the germline V gene. The CDR3 spans 11 residues. The CDR3 protein is CAVRVNTEAFF. The CDR3, as DNA: TGTGCCGTCAGGGTTAACACTGAAGCTTTCTTT.

The chain joins TRBV30 to TRBJ2-1; possible D gene TRBD2, 5 bases. Germline values: CDR1 GTSNPN, CDR2 SVGIG (reference sequence). This CDR3 region has 15 residues. V was clipped by 6 bases and J by 1 base, with 16 bases between them. This CDR3 is CACPRKGGSYNEQFF. The CDR3 DNA is TGTGCCTGCCCGAGAAAGGGCGGGTCCTACAATGAGCAGTTCTTC.

The table lists this clone with a few counts. The rearrangement joins TRBV18 to TRBJ1-4; 8 bases are a match to TRBD1. Germline lookup yields CDR1 KGHSH and CDR2 LQKENI. CDR3 length: 17 amino acids. V shed 3 bases and J 8 bases; nucleotides not matched to a gene: 14. CDR3 region: CASSPGTGLGEDEKLFF. The CDR3 DNA is TGTGCCAGCTCACCCGGGACAGGACTAGGCGAGGACGAAAAACTGTTTTTT.

J is TRBJ2-3 and V is TRBV7-2, with 9 bases lining up with TRBD2. J gave up 0 bases and V 5 bases, and 6 bases lay outside the gene matches. Germline CDR1 is SGHTA and CDR2 is FQGNSA. This CDR3 spans 16 amino acids. CDR3 sequence (DNA): TGTGCCAGCAGCCCTGGGCGGGGGGGGAGCACAGATACGCAGTATTTT. This codes for CASSPGRGGSTDTQYF.

The V and J genes are TRBV18 and TRBJ2-6; 11 bases align to TRBD1. Trimming cost V 8 bases and J 2 bases; bases outside gene matches: 5. Germline V gene data show CDR1 as KGHSH and CDR2 as LQKENI. The CDR3 has 16 amino acids. CDR3 protein: CASRRGQGAGANVLTF. CDR3 nucleotides: TGTGCCAGCAGAAGGGGACAGGGGGCTGGGGCCAACGTCCTGACTTTC.

As regards this clone: The same CDR3 can be traced to other DNA sequences in this sample. The chain joins TRBV5-1 to TRBJ2-5; 8 bases align to TRBD2. Germline assignment: CDR1 SGHRS and CDR2 YFSETQ. J was trimmed by 3 bases and V by 5 bases; bases with no gene match: 9. This CDR3 is 15 amino acids long. The CDR3 is CASSRMSGSEETQYF. DNA of the CDR3: TGCGCCAGCAGTCGGATGAGCGGGAGTGAAGAGACCCAGTACTTC.

This clone was observed a handful of times. The chain employs TRBV6-6 and TRBJ1-6; tentatively, D is TRBD1 (5 bases). V was shortened by 6 bases and J by 9 bases, with 18 bases between the two germline ends. CDR3 size: 15 residues. Germline V gives CDR1 MNHNY, CDR2 SVGAGI (reference sequence). Here the CDR3 reads CASRETDTSFSPLHF. The CDR3, as DNA: TGTGCCAGCAGGGAAACGGACACTTCCTTTTCACCCCTCCACTTT.

V usage is TRBV27 and J usage is TRBJ2-5; 8 bases line up with TRBD2. The end of the DNA is better explained by TRBJ2-7, so the J call may be wrong. CDR1 and CDR2 from the germline V gene are MNHEY and SMNVEV (reference sequence). This CDR3 region has 14 residues. As DNA, the CDR3 is TGTGCCAGCAGTTACCGGGAGGGACAATACGAGCAGTACTTC. As protein: CASSYREGQYEQYF.

Written as DNA, the CDR3 is TGTGCCAGCAGCTCCCGACAGGGGGCTTATGGCTACACCTTC. It codes for CASSSRQGAYGYTF. The J gene is TRBJ1-2, the V gene TRBV7-3; 10 bases line up with TRBD1. The V segment lost 4 bases and the J segment 5 bases; nucleotides outside the gene matches: 4. Germline CDR1 reads SGHTA; CDR2 reads FQGTGA. This CDR3 contains 14 residues.

To note about this clone: At one of its ends the junction is not consistent with the germline gene, which may arise from a read error. The V call is TRBV10-3, the J call TRBJ1-3, with D possibly TRBD1 on 5 matching bases. The CDR3 length is 11 residues. CDR1 is ENHRY, CDR2 SYGVKD, per germline. The DNA for the CDR3 is TGTGCCATCAGTCGTGGATCCGGGACTCATTTT. It codes for CAISRGSGTHF.

The gene calls are TRBV5-6 and TRBJ1-1; D possibly corresponds to TRBD1 (6 bases). In germline, CDR1 is SGHDT, CDR2 YYEEEE. The V end was cut by 4 bases, the J end by 6 bases, with 28 bases between. This CDR3 has 18 residues. CDR3 sequence: CASSERPGGGGRRAEAFF. The DNA of the CDR3 is TGTGCCAGCAGCGAACGCCCCGGTGGGGGGGGGCGACGGGCTGAAGCTTTCTTT.

The chain links TRBV9 to TRBJ2-3; no firm D call. From germline, CDR1 is SGDLS and CDR2 YYNGEE. Trimming left V 0 bases short and J 6 bases short, with 14 bases between. CDR3 length: 15 residues. The CDR3 DNA reads TGTGCCAGCAGCGTAGATAGGATGAGCGCGGATACGCAGTATTTT. It encodes CASSVDRMSADTQYF.

The V call is TRBV30, the J call TRBJ2-1; perhaps TRBD2 as D (7 bases). CDR1 is GTSNPN and CDR2 is SVGIG in the germline V gene (reference sequence). V lost 2 bases and J 3 bases, leaving 20 bases between the germline ends. The CDR3 contains 17 residues. The CDR3 protein is CAWSLASGDTDYNEQFF. CDR3 DNA sequence: TGTGCCTGGAGTCTAGCCAGCGGGGACACGGACTACAATGAGCAGTTCTTC.

This chain uses TRBV7-2 with TRBJ1-1; possible D gene TRBD1, 6 bases. V was clipped by 1 base and J by 4 bases, with 16 bases between them. CDR1 SGHTA and CDR2 FQGNSA come from the germline V gene. There are 16 residues in the CDR3. In DNA, the CDR3 is TGTGCCAGCAGCTTAGGGGGCACAGGGCTGGGCACTGAAGCTTTCTTT. It translates to CASSLGGTGLGTEAFF.

The J gene is TRBJ2-4, the V gene TRBV5-6; TRBD2 is a possible D gene (6 bases). V gave up 4 bases and J gave up 0 bases, with 14 bases separating them. The germline V gene has CDR1 SGHDT and CDR2 YYEEEE. This CDR3 is built from 16 residues. As DNA, the CDR3 is TGTGCCAGCAGCGAACCGGGGGTAAGAGCCAAAAACATTCAGTACTTC. Protein: CASSEPGVRAKNIQYF.

This sequence joins TRBV27 and TRBJ1-6, with D possibly being TRBD1 (5 bases). The ends were cut back, 3 bases at V and 7 bases at J, with 13 bases in the middle. The germline gives CDR1 MNHEY, CDR2 SMNVEV (reference sequence). The CDR3 covers 15 residues. CDR3 region: CASSLFGGTNSPLHF. The CDR3 nucleotides read TGTGCCAGCAGTTTGTTCGGGGGGACGAATTCACCCCTCCACTTT.

The sample holds one count of this clone. V usage is TRBV27 and J usage is TRBJ1-5; the match to TRBD1 covers 8 bases. With 2 bases clipped from V and 7 bases from J, the junction kept 7 bases outside the gene matches. This CDR3 contains 15 residues. Germline V gene lookup returns CDR1 MNHEY and CDR2 SMNVEV (reference sequence). This chain's CDR3 is CASSLRSGGAQPQHF. The CDR3 DNA reads as TGTGCCAGCAGTTTAAGATCAGGGGGCGCACAGCCCCAGCATTTT.

The chain recombines TRBV6-5 with TRBJ1-2, with 8 bases that match TRBD1. Per the germline V gene, CDR1 is MNHEY and CDR2 is SVGAGI. The CDR3 runs to 14 residues. Losses at the gene ends were 5 bases for V and 5 bases for J; bases not matched to a gene: 7. For the CDR3, the DNA is TGTGCCAGCAGTCGTACGGGACAGGTTTATGGCTACACCTTC. Its protein product is CASSRTGQVYGYTF.

The CDR3 region has the DNA TGTGCCAGCAGTTTAACGGGGTATGGCTACACCTTC. Encoded protein: CASSLTGYGYTF. The chain combines TRBV28 with TRBJ1-2; D unresolved. Germline V CDR1 and CDR2: MDHEN, SYDVKM. Trimming shortened V by 2 bases and J by 5 bases, and 6 bases separated the two germline ends. The CDR3 runs 12 residues.